This T cell receptor beta chain came from a study of blood T cell repertoires in COVID-19. Background on the study: COVID-19 samples from acute and convalescent phases originated in the United States, Italy and Spain. PBMCs, B-cell-depleted T cells, or T cells were the source of the cDNA or gDNA that made up the material.

In the original workflow: Nucleated cell number was recorded as an estimate derived from reference gene primer amplification. This table comes from immunoSEQ multiplex PCR, and its TCRdb copy is limited to in-frame clones, with some not included. D and trimming were read from the DNA, whereas the V and J calls and clone size are those reported in that table. Among tens of thousands of clones, around 84% were seen once, and the ten largest hold 10% to 15%. Sequences were obtained from peripheral blood. The sequence derives from a human donor in a cohort sampled during active COVID-19.

This CDR3 reads CASSYRTSGREETQYF. As DNA, the CDR3 is TGTGCCAGCAGTTACAGGACTAGCGGGAGAGAGGAGACCCAGTACTTC. This chain joins TRBV6-2 or TRBV6-3 and TRBJ2-5; the match to TRBD2 covers 13 bases. The CDR3 spans 16 residues. V was clipped by 2 bases and J by 5 bases; unmatched bases: 5. Germline CDR1 and CDR2: MNHEY and SVGEGT.